This T cell receptor beta chain was profiled in a study of shared clonotypes between healthy human individuals (dated by TCRdb to between 2020 and 2021). Looking at the study overall: The cohort included three men and two women between 18 and 49 years of age. For each donor, three plates each were used for CD4 naive and CD4 memory, two plates were used for CD8 naive, and one plate was used for CD8 memory. To estimate repertoire size and how much clonotype sharing occurs between individuals, the study deeply sequenced the blood TCR repertoires of 4 to 6 healthy adults. Libraries were prepared and TCR repertoires were sequenced by different laboratories using diverse techniques, in order to increase sequencing depth and limit assay-specific biases. Per donor, leukapheresis produced somewhere between about 0.85 and 8.9 billion PBMCs.

In the case of this clone: Its recognized antigen is unknown. Base-call qualities are not available, and no considerably larger clone is one nucleotide away.

For the CD8 naive samples, CD45RO-negative cells were positively selected for CCR7, yielding a CD45RA+CCR7+ population from which TemRA cells were excluded. The donors were healthy, HIV-negative adults with no recently reported acute infections or vaccinations. Only Caucasian adults living in Nashville, Tennessee, USA were represented among the donors. Blood was collected by leukapheresis, and PBMCs were isolated by Ficoll-Histopaque density gradient centrifugation and then cryopreserved in liquid nitrogen vapor phase. Analytical flow cytometry was used to check the purity and quantity of every magnetically sorted T cell population. Genomic DNA was isolated from each sorted fraction and quantified by UV absorbance on a Nanodrop 2000c. Using the deep immunoSEQ assay, TCR CDR3 regions were amplified from genomic DNA by multiplex PCR. For each cell subset, the extracted genomic DNA was distributed evenly across all wells of several immunoSEQ 96-well plates, and each plate served as one replicate. Each replicate PCR for sorted subsets received 200 ng genomic DNA, equal to tens of thousands of T cell genomes. The purified libraries were quantified using a Qubit 3.0 fluorometer, sized with a Bioanalyzer 2100, and then quantified again using the KAPA Library Quantification kit. A separate single-read 150-cycle Illumina NextSeq 550 flow cell was used to sequence each immunoSEQ 96-well plate. Per the authors' processing: The immunoSEQ output contained only junctional sequences without quality scores, so filtering could not match that applied to full-length reads. Sequences were annotated with PyIR, a Python wrapper for IgBLAST v1.9, using IMGT germline references to assign V/J genes and CDR3. Reads were removed for weak V/J assignments (E-value above 1e-6), missing CDR3, stop codons, out-of-frame junctions, or ambiguous translated residues. V3J clonotypes were defined as sequences sharing the same inferred V gene, J gene, and CDR3 amino acid sequence. The percentage overlap between two repertoires was calculated by dividing the number of shared unique clonotypes by the size of the smaller repertoire. Repertoire richness was assessed with RTK rarefaction, the Chao1 estimator, and Recon v2.1 estimates of unobserved clonotypes. Generation probabilities for all TCRbeta clonotypes obtained by the gDNA method from a handful of donors were computed using OLGA. The clones in this table, taken by TCRdb from immuneACCESS, are in-frame only. Not every clone is retained; where verified, under half of the shortfall comes from an unresolved V gene, and the cause of the rest is unknown. V and J calls plus clone size are reproduced from that table; the DNA served to infer D and trimming. Recorded for this sample are millions of clones; roughly 95% of them occurred a single time. The ten largest clones capture roughly 1% of the sample.

The germline V gene (reference sequence) specifies LNHNV as CDR1 and YYDKDF as CDR2. V and J are truncated by 9 bases and 2 bases respectively, leaving an intervening sequence of 18 bases. From the cysteine up to the phenylalanine, the CDR3 has a length of 15 residues. Of all the DNA, just the CDR3 is kept, 45 bases in frame from base 1. Study-wide conclusions, independent of this receptor: Incomplete sequencing was indicated by rarefaction of sorted-subset datasets, despite the large sequencing depth. Across a few donors, approximately 5% of naive CD4, approximately 4% of naive CD8, 2% to 2.5% of memory CD4, and about 0.44% of memory CD8 clonotypes were shared. Because the study included a small number of donors, the genetic and exposure-history diversity represented was limited. Only blood was sampled, and tissue TCR repertoires likely differ from those in blood. Pairwise subsampling indicated that sequencing depth was expected to affect the degree of clonotype sharing among donors. Naive subsets generally had larger estimated clonotype richness than memory subsets did. Clonotypes shared by all four sorted-subset donors showed higher generation probabilities than non-shared clonotypes.

The sequence is built from TRBV15 and TRBJ2-3; the D gene is possibly TRBD2, with 6 bases matching. Sequenced: naive CD8+ T cells sorted from blood. The cell subset or site label of this sample denotes: CD45RA+CCR7+. The receptor was derived from a man aged 18 to 30 in good health. The CDR3 region reads CATRRTGVTTDTQYF. In nucleotide form, the sequence is TGTGCCACACGCCGAACGGGGGTTACCACAGATACGCAGTATTTT.